This passage covers 23 T cell receptor beta chains from one sample sequenced in a study of T cell clones after liver transplantation. The data were produced by immunoSEQ multiplex PCR, yet TCRdb's version contains in-frame clones alone and is incomplete. The table shows roughly 80,000 clones, with less than 90% occurring only once. Sequenced material: CD4+ T cells from blood, taken at the 22-month timepoint. The receptors stem from a human patient who received a liver transplant. A subset of T cells may come from the graft donor.

The V and J genes are TRBV7-2 and TRBJ2-5, with no clear D. V was trimmed by 1 base and J by 5 bases, leaving 5 bases between them. CDR3 length equals 12 residues. CDR1 is SGHTA and CDR2 is FQGNSA in the germline V gene. The CDR3 sequence is CASSLEFETQYF. The CDR3 coding sequence is TGTGCCAGCAGCTTAGAGTTTGAGACCCAGTACTTC.

CDR3 amino acids: CASSFQDNTEAFF. In nucleotides, the CDR3 is TGTGCCAGCAGCTTTCAGGATAACACTGAAGCTTTCTTT. The J gene is TRBJ1-1, the V gene TRBV7-2; D call uncertain. V was pared by 3 bases and J by 2 bases, with 7 bases between. This CDR3 spans 13 amino acids. The germline V gene has CDR1 SGHTA and CDR2 FQGNSA.

V is TRBV4-2 and J is TRBJ2-1; 7 bases are shared with TRBD2. This CDR3 has 13 amino acids. Unmatched junction bases numbered 8, after V lost 5 bases and J lost 10 bases. In germline, CDR1 is LGHNA, CDR2 YNFKEQ. This chain's CDR3 is CASSTKRGWEQFF. The CDR3 bases are TGTGCCAGCAGCACCAAGCGGGGATGGGAGCAGTTCTTC.

In this sample, this clone turned up a few times. The rearrangement links TRBV7-2 to TRBJ2-1; unclear D gene. Deletions cut 5 bases from V and 10 bases from J, with 21 bases between. Germline V lookup: CDR1 SGHTA, CDR2 FQGNSA. The CDR3 is made up of 15 amino acids. In nucleotides, the CDR3 is TGTGCCAGCAGCCCTCTCTCTAGTACGCCCTACGAGCAGTTCTTC. It specifies CASSPLSSTPYEQFF.

V usage is TRBV19 and J usage is TRBJ2-7, with D perhaps matching TRBD1 or TRBD2 (5 bases each). CDR3 size: 14 residues. Looked up from germline, CDR1 is LNHDA and CDR2 is SQIVND (reference sequence). V was clipped by 5 bases and J by 3 bases, with 14 bases between them. The CDR3 protein is CASSRRRDLYEQYF. CDR3 DNA: TGTGCCAGTAGTCGTCGCCGGGACCTCTACGAGCAGTACTTC.

The chain links TRBV6-5 to TRBJ2-3; 11 bases map to TRBD2. CDR1 is MNHEY and CDR2 is SVGAGI in the germline V gene. Losses at the gene ends were 3 bases for V and 4 bases for J; bases not matched to a gene: 3. The CDR3 sequence is 15 residues long. CDR3 in amino acids: CASSYSGRAADTQYF. CDR3 in DNA: TGTGCCAGCAGTTATAGCGGGAGGGCCGCAGATACGCAGTATTTT.

The chain joins TRBV27 to TRBJ2-7; 8 bases agree with TRBD1. In germline, CDR1 is MNHEY, CDR2 SMNVEV (reference sequence). The CDR3 totals 18 residues. J gave up 4 bases and V 6 bases, and 20 bases lay outside the gene matches. CDR3 sequence: CASRSVGNPGGAGYEQYF. The CDR3 DNA follows: TGTGCCAGCAGGTCCGTAGGGAACCCAGGGGGCGCCGGTTACGAGCAGTACTTC.

This clone was counted once. The chain combines TRBV27 with TRBJ2-5; 10 positions match TRBD2. This CDR3 has 15 amino acids. V shed 2 bases and J 5 bases; nucleotides not matched to a gene: 5. Germline CDR1 MNHEY, CDR2 SMNVEV (reference sequence). The chain's CDR3 is CASSLVAGGWETQYF. DNA of the CDR3: TGTGCCAGCAGTTTAGTAGCGGGGGGTTGGGAGACCCAGTACTTC.

V and J are TRBV2 and TRBJ1-5; no firm D call. The CDR3 loop spans 13 amino acids. The germline CDR1 and CDR2 sequences are SNHLY and FYNNEI. Trimming stripped 4 bases from V and 6 bases from J, with 10 bases between. The CDR3 coding sequence is TGTGCCAGCAGTGTGGAGGGCACTCAGCCCCAGCATTTT. It translates to CASSVEGTQPQHF. Variable domain in full (rest from reference TRBV2 and TRBJ1-5): EPEVTQTPSHQVTQMGQEVILRCVPISNHLYFYWYRQILGQKVEFLVSFYNNEISEKSEIFDDQFSVERPDGSNFTLKIRSTKLEDSAMYFCASSVEGTQPQHFGDGTRLSIL.

This chain joins TRBV9 and TRBJ2-5; maybe TRBD2 (6 bases). The V end lost 3 bases, the J end lost 5 bases, and 11 bases lay between the germline ends. The length of the CDR3 is 13 residues. Germline V gives CDR1 SGDLS, CDR2 YYNGEE. CDR3 nucleotide sequence: TGTGCCAGCAGCGGGACGGGAGAGGAGACCCAGTACTTC. Translating it yields CASSGTGEETQYF.

The chain links TRBV4-1 to TRBJ2-2; 8 nucleotides match TRBD1. The CDR3 sequence is 15 residues long. CDR1 is MGHRA, CDR2 YSYEKL, per germline. Trimming took 4 bases from V and 6 from J; bases not matched to a gene: 7. The CDR3: CASSPRTGKAGELFF. The CDR3 DNA sequence: TGCGCCAGCAGCCCCCGGACAGGGAAGGCCGGGGAGCTGTTTTTT.

V gene TRBV30 combines with J gene TRBJ2-7, with D uncertain. The CDR3 loop spans 13 amino acids. The V end lost 2 bases, the J end lost 6 bases, and 14 bases lay between the germline ends. CDR1 GTSNPN and CDR2 SVGIG come from the germline V gene (reference sequence). The CDR3 DNA sequence: TGTGCCTGGAGTTATGTCGTCCAAGCCGAGCAGTACTTC. This encodes CAWSYVVQAEQYF. Using reference TRBV30 and TRBJ2-7 for the parts outside the CDR3, the full variable domain is SQTIHQWPATLVQPVGSPLSLECTVEGTSNPNLYWYRQAAGRGLQLLFYSVGIGQISSEVPQNLSASRPQDRQFILSSKKLLLSDSGFYLCAWSYVVQAEQYFGPGTRLTVT.

V usage is TRBV28 and J usage is TRBJ2-7, with unresolved D. The germline V gene has CDR1 MDHEN and CDR2 SYDVKM. The CDR3 consists of 14 residues. V shed 8 bases and J shed 2 bases, with 16 bases lying between them. CDR3 region: CASPPSGEPYEQYF. In nucleotides, the CDR3 is TGTGCCAGCCCCCCGTCCGGAGAGCCCTACGAGCAGTACTTC. The full variable domain, completed using reference TRBV28 and TRBJ2-7, is DVKVTQSSRYLVKRTGEKVFLECVQDMDHENMFWYRQDPGLGLRLIYFSYDVKMKEKGDIPEGYSVSREKKERFSLILESASTNQTSMYLCASPPSGEPYEQYFGPGTRLTVT.

The rearrangement links TRBV5-1 to TRBJ2-3; TRBD2 matches at 7 bases. Trimming took 0 bases from V and 0 from J; bases not matched to a gene: 1. CDR3 size: 15 residues. The germline CDR1 and CDR2 sequences are SGHRS and YFSETQ. The CDR3 loop is CASSLDSGSTDTQYF. CDR3 nucleotides: TGCGCCAGCAGCTTGGATAGCGGGAGCACAGATACGCAGTATTTT.

This chain joins TRBV6-5 and TRBJ2-7, with TRBD1 matching 8 bases. Germline V gene sequence: CDR1 MNHEY, CDR2 SVGAGI. J was trimmed by 3 bases and V by 5 bases; bases with no gene match: 9. The length of the CDR3 is 15 residues. This CDR3 is CASSKQGTGLYEQYF. The CDR3 coding sequence is TGTGCCAGCAGTAAGCAAGGGACAGGCCTCTACGAGCAGTACTTC.

The CDR3 here is CASSLFADEQFF. The CDR3 nucleotides are TGTGCCAGCAGCTTATTCGCAGATGAGCAGTTCTTC. This chain links TRBV7-2 with TRBJ2-1; D is ambiguous. Trimming removed 2 bases from V and 8 bases from J, with 7 bases in between. Germline V lookup: CDR1 SGHTA, CDR2 FQGNSA. The CDR3 covers 12 residues.

Turning to this clone: Other DNA sequences in this specimen translate into the identical CDR3. The chain couples TRBV19 to TRBJ1-1; D is uncertain. The V gene's germline CDR1 is LNHDA and CDR2 SQIVND (reference sequence). This CDR3 contains 13 residues. The V gene lost 3 bases and the J gene lost 1 base, with 6 bases spanning the gap. The CDR3: CASSISRNTEAFF. CDR3 DNA: TGTGCCAGTAGTATCTCGCGGAACACTGAAGCTTTCTTT.

This chain links TRBV2 with TRBJ1-1, with unresolved D. The V gene lost 6 bases and the J gene lost 0 bases, with 8 bases spanning the gap. Germline lookup yields CDR1 SNHLY and CDR2 FYNNEI. This CDR3 comprises 13 residues. The CDR3 region has the DNA TGTGCCAGCAGCGAGGAAATGAACACTGAAGCTTTCTTT. Translating it yields CASSEEMNTEAFF.

The chain uses TRBV7-9 and TRBJ2-2, with 9 bases that match TRBD2. J lost 2 bases, V lost 8 bases, and 12 bases had no gene match. The CDR3 has 17 residues. The germline CDR1 and CDR2 sequences are SEHNR and FQNEAQ (reference sequence). The CDR3 reads CASERSLAGYNTGELFF. The CDR3 nucleotides read TGTGCCAGCGAAAGGTCGCTAGCGGGGTATAACACCGGGGAGCTGTTTTTT.

The chain is built from TRBV4-3 and TRBJ1-3; the D is unclear. The CDR3 is made up of 15 amino acids. V was trimmed by 0 bases and J by 5 bases, leaving 11 bases between them. The germline V gene has CDR1 LGHNA and CDR2 YSLEER. The CDR3 sequence is CASSQDWKGRNTIYF. In nucleotides, the CDR3 is TGCGCCAGCAGCCAAGATTGGAAGGGAAGAAACACCATATATTTT.

This clone was detected a few times. The CDR3 DNA is TGTGCCAGTAGTATAGTAGCAGGGTTACGCGGCGGGGAGCTGTTTTTT. Protein: CASSIVAGLRGGELFF. J is TRBJ2-2 and V is TRBV19; the D gene is possibly TRBD1 (5 bases). This CDR3 comprises 16 residues. V dropped 1 base and J dropped 7 bases, with 16 bases sitting between them. Germline V gene lookup returns CDR1 LNHDA and CDR2 SQIVND (reference sequence).

The V gene is TRBV6-5, the J gene TRBJ2-1; 7 bases line up with TRBD1. Losses at the gene ends were 6 bases for V and 9 bases for J; bases not matched to a gene: 11. Germline lookup yields CDR1 MNHEY and CDR2 SVGAGI. The CDR3 is made up of 14 amino acids. The CDR3 here is CASRIGTAYGEQFF. CDR3 in DNA: TGTGCCAGCAGAATTGGGACAGCCTACGGTGAGCAGTTCTTC.

The chain couples TRBV6-1 to TRBJ1-2, with 8 bases identical to TRBD1. V lost 2 bases and J lost 4; bases outside the gene matches: 9. This CDR3 is built from 16 residues. Germline CDR1 is MNHNS and CDR2 is SASEGT. This CDR3 reads CASSELPNRGAYGYTF. The CDR3 region has the DNA TGTGCCAGCAGTGAACTTCCGAACAGGGGGGCCTATGGCTACACCTTC.